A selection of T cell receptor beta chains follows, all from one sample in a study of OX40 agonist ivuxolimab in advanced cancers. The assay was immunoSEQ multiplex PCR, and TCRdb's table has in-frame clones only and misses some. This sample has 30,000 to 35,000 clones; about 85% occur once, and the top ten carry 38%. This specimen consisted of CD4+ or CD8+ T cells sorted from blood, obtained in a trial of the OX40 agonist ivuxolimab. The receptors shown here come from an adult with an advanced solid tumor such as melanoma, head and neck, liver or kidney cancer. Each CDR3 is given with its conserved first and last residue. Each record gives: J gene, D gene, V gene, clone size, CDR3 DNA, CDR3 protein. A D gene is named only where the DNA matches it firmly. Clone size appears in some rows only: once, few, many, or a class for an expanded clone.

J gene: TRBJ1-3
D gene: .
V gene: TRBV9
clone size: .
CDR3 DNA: TGTGCCAGCAGCGTAGAGGCAGGGGATTCTGGAAACACCATATATTTT
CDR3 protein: CASSVEAGDSGNTIYF

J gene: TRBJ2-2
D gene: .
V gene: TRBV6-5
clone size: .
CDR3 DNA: TGTGCCAGCAGTTACTCGTTAGGGGGGGAGCTGTTTTTT
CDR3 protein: CASSYSLGGELFF

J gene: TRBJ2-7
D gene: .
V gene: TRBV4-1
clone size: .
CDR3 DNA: TGCGCCAGCAGCCAAGTACACACGACAGCTAACTACGAGCAGTACTTC
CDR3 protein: CASSQVHTTANYEQYF

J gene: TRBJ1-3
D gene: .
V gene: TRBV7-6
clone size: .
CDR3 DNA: TGTGCCAGCAGCTTAGACCGAAGCTCTGGAAACACCATATATTTT
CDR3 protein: CASSLDRSSGNTIYF

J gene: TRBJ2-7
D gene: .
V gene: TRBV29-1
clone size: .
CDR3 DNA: TGCAGCGTCGCACCAGGGGGGCCTCGGGGCGAGCAGTACTTC
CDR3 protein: CSVAPGGPRGEQYF

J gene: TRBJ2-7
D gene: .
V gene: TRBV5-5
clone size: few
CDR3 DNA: TGTGCCAGCAGCCTCCGGGACAAGTACTACGAGCAGTACTTC
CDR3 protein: CASSLRDKYYEQYF

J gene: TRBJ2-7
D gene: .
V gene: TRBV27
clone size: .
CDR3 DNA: TGTGCCAGCAGTTTTCTCCCCAACTACGAGCAGTACTTC
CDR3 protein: CASSFLPNYEQYF

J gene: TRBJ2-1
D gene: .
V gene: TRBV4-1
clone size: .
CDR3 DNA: TGCGCCAGCAGTCGTCCGGGGGCGTACAATGAGCAGTTCTTC
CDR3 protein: CASSRPGAYNEQFF

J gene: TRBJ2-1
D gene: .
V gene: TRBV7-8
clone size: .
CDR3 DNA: TGTGCCAGCAGCTTCGATTCTTTCTCCTACAATGAGCAGTTCTTC
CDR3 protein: CASSFDSFSYNEQFF

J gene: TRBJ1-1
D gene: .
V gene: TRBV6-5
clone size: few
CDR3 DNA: TGTGCCACGTCCGGGGCTGAAGCTTTCTTT
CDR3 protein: CATSGAEAFF

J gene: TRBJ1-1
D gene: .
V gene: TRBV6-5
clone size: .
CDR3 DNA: TGTGCCAGCAGGGGGGGGGTGAGCACTGAAGCTTTCTTT
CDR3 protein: CASRGGVSTEAFF

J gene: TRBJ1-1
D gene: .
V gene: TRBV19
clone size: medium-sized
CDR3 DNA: TGTGCCACTAAACTGGGGGGGTTGAACACTGAAGCTTTCTTT
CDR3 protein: CATKLGGLNTEAFF

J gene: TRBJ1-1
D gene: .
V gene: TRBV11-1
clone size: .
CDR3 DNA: TGTGCCAGCAGCTTAGCGGGTCAGCTGAACACTGAAGCTTTCTTT
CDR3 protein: CASSLAGQLNTEAFF

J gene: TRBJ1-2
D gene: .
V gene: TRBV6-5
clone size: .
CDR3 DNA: TGTGCCAGCAGCCTGGCAGGGGACTATGGCTACACCTTC
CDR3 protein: CASSLAGDYGYTF

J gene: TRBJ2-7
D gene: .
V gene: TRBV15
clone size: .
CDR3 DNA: TGTGCCACCAGCAGGTACCTGACCGGGACACATGTCTCCTACGAGCAGTACTTC
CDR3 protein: CATSRYLTGTHVSYEQYF

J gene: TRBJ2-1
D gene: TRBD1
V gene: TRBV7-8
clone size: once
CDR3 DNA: TGTGCCAGCAGCCAACAGGGGGAATACAATGAGCAGTTCTTC
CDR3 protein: CASSQQGEYNEQFF

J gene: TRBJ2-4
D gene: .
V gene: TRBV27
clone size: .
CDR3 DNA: TGTGCCAGCAGTTTAACGGGACCTTGGGGGGACATTCAGTACTTC
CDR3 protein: CASSLTGPWGDIQYF

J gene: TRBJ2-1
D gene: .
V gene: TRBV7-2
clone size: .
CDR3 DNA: TGTGCCAGCAGCTTGGGGAGCAATGAGCAGTTCTTC
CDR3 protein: CASSLGSNEQFF

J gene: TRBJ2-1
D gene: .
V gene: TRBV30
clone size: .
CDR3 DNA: TGTGCCTGGAGTGCAAGAGTCCGACTTCGTTACAATGAGCAGTTCTTC
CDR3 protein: CAWSARVRLRYNEQFF

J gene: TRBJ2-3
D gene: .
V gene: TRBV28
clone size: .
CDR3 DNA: TGTGCCAGCAGTTACCCCCGCACAGATACGCAGTATTTT
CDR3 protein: CASSYPRTDTQYF

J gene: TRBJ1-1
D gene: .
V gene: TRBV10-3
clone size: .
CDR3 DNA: TGTGCCATCAGGGGCGAGACAGGCCTCACTGAAGCTTTCTTT
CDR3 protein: CAIRGETGLTEAFF

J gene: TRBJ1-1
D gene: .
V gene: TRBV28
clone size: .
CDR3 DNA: TGTGCCAGCAGTATAGGGGCGAACACTGAAGCTTTCTTT
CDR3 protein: CASSIGANTEAFF

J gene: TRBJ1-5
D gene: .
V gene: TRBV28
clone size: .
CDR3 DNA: TGTGCCAGCAGCCTAGACAAACAGCCCCAGCATTTT
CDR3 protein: CASSLDKQPQHF

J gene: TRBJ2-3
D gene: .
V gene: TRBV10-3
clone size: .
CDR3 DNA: TGTGCCATCACTCGGGACACCAACACAGATACGCAGTATTTT
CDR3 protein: CAITRDTNTDTQYF

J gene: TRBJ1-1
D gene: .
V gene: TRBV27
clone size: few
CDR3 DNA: TGTGCCAGCAGTTTATCGGTAGGGACTGAAGCTTTCTTT
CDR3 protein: CASSLSVGTEAFF

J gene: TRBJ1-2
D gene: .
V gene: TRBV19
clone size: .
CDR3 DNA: TGTGCCCTACGTGCCGACTATGGCTACACCTTC
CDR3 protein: CALRADYGYTF

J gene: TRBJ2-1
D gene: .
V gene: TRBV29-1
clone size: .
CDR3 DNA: TGCAGCGTTCCTAGGGGCAATGAGCAGTTCTTC
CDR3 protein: CSVPRGNEQFF

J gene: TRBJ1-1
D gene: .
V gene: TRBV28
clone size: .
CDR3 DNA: TGTGCCAGCAGTCTCGGACAGACGGTTAGGACTGAAGCTTTCTTT
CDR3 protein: CASSLGQTVRTEAFF

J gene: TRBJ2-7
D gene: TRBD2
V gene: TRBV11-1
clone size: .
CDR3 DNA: TGTGCCAGCAGCCCCGACGGCAGCGGGAGTTTCTACGAGCAGTACTTC
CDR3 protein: CASSPDGSGSFYEQYF

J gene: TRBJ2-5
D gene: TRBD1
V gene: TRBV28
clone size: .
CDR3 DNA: TGTGCCAGCAGCTCCTTGACAGGGGGCGCGGAGACCCAGTACTTC
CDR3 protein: CASSSLTGGAETQYF

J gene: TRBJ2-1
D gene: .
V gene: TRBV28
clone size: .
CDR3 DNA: TGTGCCAGCAGTTTGGACTACAATGAGCAGTTCTTC
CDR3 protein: CASSLDYNEQFF

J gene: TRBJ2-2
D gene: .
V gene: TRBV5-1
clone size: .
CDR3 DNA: TGCGCCAGCAGCTTGGCCAACACCGGGGAGCTGTTTTTT
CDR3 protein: CASSLANTGELFF

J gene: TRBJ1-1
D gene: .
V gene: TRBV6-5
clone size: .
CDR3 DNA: TGTGCCAGCAGTTATGCGGACGGACGTGAAGCTTTCTTT
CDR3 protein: CASSYADGREAFF

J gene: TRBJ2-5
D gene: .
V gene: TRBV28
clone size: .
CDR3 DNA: TGTGCCAGCAGTTTAAAGGGACGGGAAGAGACCCAGTACTTC
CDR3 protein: CASSLKGREETQYF

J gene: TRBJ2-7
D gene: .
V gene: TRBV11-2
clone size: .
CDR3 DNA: TGTGCCAGCAGCTTAACACGGACGACCTACGAGCAGTACTTC
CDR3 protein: CASSLTRTTYEQYF

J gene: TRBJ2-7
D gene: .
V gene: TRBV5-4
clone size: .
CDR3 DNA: TGTGCCAGCAGCTTGGTTGGGGGCTTAAACGAGCAGTACTTC
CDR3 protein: CASSLVGGLNEQYF

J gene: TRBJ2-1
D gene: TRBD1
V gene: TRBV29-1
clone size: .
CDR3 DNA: TGCAGCGGGGACAGCCTGAGCTCCTACAATGAGCAGTTCTTC
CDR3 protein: CSGDSLSSYNEQFF

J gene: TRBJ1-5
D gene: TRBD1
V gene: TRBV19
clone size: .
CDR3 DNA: TGTGCCAGTAGTATTTGGACAGGGGGGGGTCAGCCCCAGCATTTT
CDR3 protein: CASSIWTGGGQPQHF

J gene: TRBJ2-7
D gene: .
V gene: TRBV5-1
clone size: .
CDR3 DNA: TGCGCCAGCAGCTTGGAGCAGGGGCCGAGCTCCTACGAGCAGTACTTC
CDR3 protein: CASSLEQGPSSYEQYF

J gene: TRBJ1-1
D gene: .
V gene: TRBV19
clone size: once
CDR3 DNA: TGTGCCAGTAGTATAACTTGGGCAACTGAAGCTTTCTTT
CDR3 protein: CASSITWATEAFF

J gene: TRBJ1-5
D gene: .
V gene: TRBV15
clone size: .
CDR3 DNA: TGTGCCACCTCGGCCCCCCTGGCTAATCAGCCCCAGCATTTT
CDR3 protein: CATSAPLANQPQHF

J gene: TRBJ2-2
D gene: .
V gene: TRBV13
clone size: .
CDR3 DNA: TGTGCCAGCAGGCCGGGACTGTTCGGCGGGGAGCTGTTTTTT
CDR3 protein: CASRPGLFGGELFF

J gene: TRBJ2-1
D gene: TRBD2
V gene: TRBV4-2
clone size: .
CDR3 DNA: TGTGCCAGCAGCCAAGATGTTCCAGCGGGAAATGAGCAGTTCTTC
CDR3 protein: CASSQDVPAGNEQFF

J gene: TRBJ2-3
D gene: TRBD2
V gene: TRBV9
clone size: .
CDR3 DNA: TGTGCCAGCAGCGTAGAAGGCGGGAGTGTTTCAGATACGCAGTATTTT
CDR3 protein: CASSVEGGSVSDTQYF

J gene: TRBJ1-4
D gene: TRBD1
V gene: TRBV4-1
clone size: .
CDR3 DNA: TGCGCCAGCAGCCAACACTTACAGGGGCACCAAAATGAAAAACTGTTTTTT
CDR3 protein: CASSQHLQGHQNEKLFF

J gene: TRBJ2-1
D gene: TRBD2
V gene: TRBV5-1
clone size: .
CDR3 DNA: TGCGCCAGCAGTCCTAGCGGACACCCGGACCTATACAATGAGCAGTTCTTC
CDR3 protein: CASSPSGHPDLYNEQFF

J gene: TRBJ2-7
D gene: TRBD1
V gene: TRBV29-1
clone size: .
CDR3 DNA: TGCAGCGTTGAATCCCCGGGACAGGGGTACTACGAGCAGTACTTC
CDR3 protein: CSVESPGQGYYEQYF

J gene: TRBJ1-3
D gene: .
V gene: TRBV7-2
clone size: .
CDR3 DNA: TGTGCCAGCAGCTTAACCGGGATACAGCTACCTAGCTCTGGAAACACCATATATTTT
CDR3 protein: CASSLTGIQLPSSGNTIYF

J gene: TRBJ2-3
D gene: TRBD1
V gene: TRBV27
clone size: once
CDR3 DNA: TGTGCCAGCAGTTTATGGGGACAGCTCACAGATACGCAGTATTTT
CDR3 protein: CASSLWGQLTDTQYF

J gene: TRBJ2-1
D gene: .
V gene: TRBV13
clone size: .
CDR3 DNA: TGTGCCAGCAGCTTAGGGGGGGAGTCCTACAATGAGCAGTTCTTC
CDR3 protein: CASSLGGESYNEQFF

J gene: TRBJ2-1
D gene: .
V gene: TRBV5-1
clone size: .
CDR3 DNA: TGCGCCAGCAGCCGCGGAGAGTTTCTGGGCGGTGAGCAGTTCTTC
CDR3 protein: CASSRGEFLGGEQFF